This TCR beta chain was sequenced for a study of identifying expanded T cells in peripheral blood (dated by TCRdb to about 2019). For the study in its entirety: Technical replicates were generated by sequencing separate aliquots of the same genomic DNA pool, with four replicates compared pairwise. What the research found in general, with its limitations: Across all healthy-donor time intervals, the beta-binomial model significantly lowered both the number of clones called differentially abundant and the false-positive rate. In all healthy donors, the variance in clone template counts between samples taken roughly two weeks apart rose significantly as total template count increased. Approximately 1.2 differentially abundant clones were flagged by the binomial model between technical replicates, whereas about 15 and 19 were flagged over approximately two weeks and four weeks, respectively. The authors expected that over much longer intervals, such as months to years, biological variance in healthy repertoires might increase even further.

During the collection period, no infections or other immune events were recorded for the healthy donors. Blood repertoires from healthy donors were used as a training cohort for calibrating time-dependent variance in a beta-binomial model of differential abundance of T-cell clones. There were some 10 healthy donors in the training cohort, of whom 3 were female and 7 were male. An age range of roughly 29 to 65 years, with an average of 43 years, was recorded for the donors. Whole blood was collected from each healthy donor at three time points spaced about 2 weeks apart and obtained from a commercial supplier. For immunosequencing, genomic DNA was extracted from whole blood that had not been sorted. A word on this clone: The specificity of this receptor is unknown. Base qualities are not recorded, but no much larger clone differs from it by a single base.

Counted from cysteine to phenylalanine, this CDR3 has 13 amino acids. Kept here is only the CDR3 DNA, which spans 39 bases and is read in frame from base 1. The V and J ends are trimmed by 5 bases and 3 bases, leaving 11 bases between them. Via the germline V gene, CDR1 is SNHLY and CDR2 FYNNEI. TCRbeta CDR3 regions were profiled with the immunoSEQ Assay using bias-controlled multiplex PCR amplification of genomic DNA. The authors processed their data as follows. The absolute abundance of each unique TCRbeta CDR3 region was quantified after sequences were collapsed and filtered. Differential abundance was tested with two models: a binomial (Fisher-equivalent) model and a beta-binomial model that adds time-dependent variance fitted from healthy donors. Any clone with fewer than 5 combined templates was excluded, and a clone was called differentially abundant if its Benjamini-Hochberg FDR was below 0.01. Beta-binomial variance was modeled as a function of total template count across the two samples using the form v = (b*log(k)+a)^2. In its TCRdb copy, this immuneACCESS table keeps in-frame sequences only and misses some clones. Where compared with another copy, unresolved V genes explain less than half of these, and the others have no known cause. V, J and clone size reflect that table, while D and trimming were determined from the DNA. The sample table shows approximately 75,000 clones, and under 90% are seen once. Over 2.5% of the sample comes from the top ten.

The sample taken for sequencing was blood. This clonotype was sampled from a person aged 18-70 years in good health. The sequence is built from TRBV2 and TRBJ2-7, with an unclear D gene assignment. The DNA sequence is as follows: TGTGCCAGCAGTCTAGACGCGAACTACGAGCAGTACTTC. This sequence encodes CASSLDANYEQYF.